This T cell receptor gamma chain was obtained from a study of human gamma delta and Vdelta1 T cells. CDR1 is EGSTGY, CDR2 YDSYTSSV, per germline. This CDR3 contains 14 residues. V was clipped by 0 bases and J by 6 bases; unmatched bases: 4. With CATT, TCRdb re-called clones from the PCR reads. Among roughly 10,000 gamma-chain clones listed, about 47% were seen once. Of note for this clone: Its specificity is not known.

J is TRGJP1 and V is TRGV4. Sequencing input: Vdelta1 gamma-delta T cells from blood grown in culture (DOT cells). The TCR comes from a human donor in good health. The CDR3 loop is CATWDGSSGWFKIF. In DNA, the CDR3 is TGTGCCACCTGGGATGGGTCTTCTGGTTGGTTCAAGATATTT.